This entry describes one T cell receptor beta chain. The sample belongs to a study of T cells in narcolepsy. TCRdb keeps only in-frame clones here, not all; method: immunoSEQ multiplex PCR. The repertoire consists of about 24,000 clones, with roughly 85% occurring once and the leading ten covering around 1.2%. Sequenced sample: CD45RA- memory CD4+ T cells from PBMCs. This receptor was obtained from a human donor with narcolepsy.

As DNA, the CDR3 is TGTGCCAGCAGCTTAGCCCGAGCCTATGAGCAGTTCTTC. Amino acid sequence: CASSLARAYEQFF. The chain combines TRBV7-9 with TRBJ2-1; D remains ambiguous. Looked up from germline, CDR1 is SEHNR and CDR2 is FQNEAQ (reference sequence). There are 13 residues in the CDR3. V lost 0 bases and J 8 bases, leaving 8 bases between the germline ends.